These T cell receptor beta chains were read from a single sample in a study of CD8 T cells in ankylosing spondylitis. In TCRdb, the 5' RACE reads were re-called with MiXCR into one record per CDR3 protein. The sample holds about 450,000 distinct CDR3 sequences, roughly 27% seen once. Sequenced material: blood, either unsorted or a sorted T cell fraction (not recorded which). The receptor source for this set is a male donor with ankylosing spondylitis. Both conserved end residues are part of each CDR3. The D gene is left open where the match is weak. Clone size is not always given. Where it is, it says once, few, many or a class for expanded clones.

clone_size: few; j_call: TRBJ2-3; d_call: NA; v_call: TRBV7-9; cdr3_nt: TGTGCCAGCAGCTTGAGTAGCATGACAGATACGCAGTATTTT; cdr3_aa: CASSLSSMTDTQYF
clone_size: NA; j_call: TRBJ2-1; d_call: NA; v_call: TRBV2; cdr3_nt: TGTGCCAGCAGTGAACTCCAGGGTGGGAATGAGCAGTTCTTC; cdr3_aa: CASSELQGGNEQFF
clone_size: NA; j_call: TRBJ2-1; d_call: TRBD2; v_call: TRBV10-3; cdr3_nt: TGTGCCATCAGTGAAAGTAGGGCTAGCGGGGACTACAATGAGCAGTTCTTC; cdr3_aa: CAISESRASGDYNEQFF
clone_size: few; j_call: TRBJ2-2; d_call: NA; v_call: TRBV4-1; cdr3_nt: TGCGCCAGCAGCCAAGAATATCGGACCGGGGAGCTGTTTTTT; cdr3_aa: CASSQEYRTGELFF
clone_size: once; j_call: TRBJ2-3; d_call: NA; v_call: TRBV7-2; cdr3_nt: TGTGCCAGCAGCTTTAGTAGGGCCAGGGGAGATACGCAGTATTTT; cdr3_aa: CASSFSRARGDTQYF
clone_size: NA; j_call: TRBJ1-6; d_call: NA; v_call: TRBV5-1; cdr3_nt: TGCGCCAGCAGCTTGCAGGGTTCAGGTACTTCACCCCTCCACTTT; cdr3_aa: CASSLQGSGTSPLHF
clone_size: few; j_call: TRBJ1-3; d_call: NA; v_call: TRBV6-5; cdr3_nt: TGTGCCAGCAGTTACTCGGAGGGCCGCTCTGGAAACACCATATATTTT; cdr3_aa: CASSYSEGRSGNTIYF
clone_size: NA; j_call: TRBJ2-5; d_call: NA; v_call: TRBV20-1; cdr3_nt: TGCTCGGAGGGGGGGGCGGCCCAAGAGACCCAGTACTTC; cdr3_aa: CSEGGAAQETQYF
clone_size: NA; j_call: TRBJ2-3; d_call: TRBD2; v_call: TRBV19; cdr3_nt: TGTGCCAGTATGGCTAGCGGGAGTACAGATACGCAGTATTTT; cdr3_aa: CASMASGSTDTQYF
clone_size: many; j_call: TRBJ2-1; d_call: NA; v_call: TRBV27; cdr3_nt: TGTGCCAGCAGTCCCCCCCGCCGCTCCTACAATGAGCAGTTCTTC; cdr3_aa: CASSPPRRSYNEQFF
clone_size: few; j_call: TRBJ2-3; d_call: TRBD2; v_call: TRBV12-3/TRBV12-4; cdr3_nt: TGTGCCAGCAACTTGTGGGCGGGAGGAGGGGATACGCAGTATTTT; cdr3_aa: CASNLWAGGGDTQYF
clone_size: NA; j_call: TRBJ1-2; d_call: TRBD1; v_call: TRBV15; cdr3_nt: TGTGCCACCAGCAGGGACAGGGCGATCCGTGGCTACACCTTC; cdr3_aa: CATSRDRAIRGYTF
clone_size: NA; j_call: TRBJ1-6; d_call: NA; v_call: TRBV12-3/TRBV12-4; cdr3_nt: TGTGCCAGCATCTCGGGCGGTAATTCACCCCTCCACTTT; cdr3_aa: CASISGGNSPLHF
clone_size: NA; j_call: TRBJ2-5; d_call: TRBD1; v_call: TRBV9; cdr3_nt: TGTGCCAGCAGCGTAGATGGGACAGGGGAAGAGACCCAGTACTTC; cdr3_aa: CASSVDGTGEETQYF
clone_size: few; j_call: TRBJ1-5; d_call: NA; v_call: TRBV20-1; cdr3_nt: TGCAGTGCCTTAGAGAAGGTAAAAAGCAATCAGCCCCAGCATTTT; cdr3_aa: CSALEKVKSNQPQHF
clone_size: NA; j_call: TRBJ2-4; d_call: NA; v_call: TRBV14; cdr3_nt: TGTGCCAGCAGTCCAACACACGATCAGTACTTC; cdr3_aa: CASSPTHDQYF
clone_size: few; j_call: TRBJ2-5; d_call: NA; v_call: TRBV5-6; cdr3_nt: TGTGCCAGCAGCTTGTTGTTGAGAGAAGAGACCCAGTACTTC; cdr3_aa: CASSLLLREETQYF
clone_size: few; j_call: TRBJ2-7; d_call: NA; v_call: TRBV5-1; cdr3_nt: TGCGCCAGCAGTTACTCGGGCGAGCAGTACTTC; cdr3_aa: CASSYSGEQYF
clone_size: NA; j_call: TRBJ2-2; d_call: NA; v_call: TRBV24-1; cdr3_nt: TGTGCCACCAGTGATCCGGGACTTTCCGGGGAGCTGTTTTTT; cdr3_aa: CATSDPGLSGELFF
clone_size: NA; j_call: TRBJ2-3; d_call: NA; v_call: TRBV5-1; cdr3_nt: TGCGCCAGCAGCGTCGCGGGGCATAGCACAGATACGCAGTATTTT; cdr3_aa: CASSVAGHSTDTQYF
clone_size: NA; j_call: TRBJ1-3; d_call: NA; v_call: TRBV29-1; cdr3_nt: TGCAGCGCAACCTACAGGGCCCACTCTGGAAACACCATATATTTT; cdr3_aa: CSATYRAHSGNTIYF
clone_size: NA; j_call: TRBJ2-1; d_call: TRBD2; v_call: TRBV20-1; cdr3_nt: TGCAGTGCTAGAGAAGGACTAGCGGGGCGTGGGAATGAGCAGTTCTTC; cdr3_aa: CSAREGLAGRGNEQFF
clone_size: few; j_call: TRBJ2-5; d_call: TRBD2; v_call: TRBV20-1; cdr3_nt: TGCAGTGCTAGAGATCAAGCGGGAGGAAAAGAGACCCAGTACTTC; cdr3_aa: CSARDQAGGKETQYF
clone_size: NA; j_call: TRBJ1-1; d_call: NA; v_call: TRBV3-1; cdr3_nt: TGTGCCAGCAGCCAGTCGGGGAAAGGCGCCGCAGCTTTCTTT; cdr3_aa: CASSQSGKGAAAFF
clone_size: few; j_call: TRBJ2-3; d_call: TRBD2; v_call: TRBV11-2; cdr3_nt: TGTGCCAGCAGCTTAGATGTCGAACTAGCGGGAGGGCGGAATACGCAGTATTTT; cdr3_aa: CASSLDVELAGGRNTQYF
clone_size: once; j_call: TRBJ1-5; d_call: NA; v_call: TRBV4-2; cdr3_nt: TGTGCCAGCAGCCAAGATTGGGGCAGGGAGGAACAGCCCCAGCATTTT; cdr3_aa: CASSQDWGREEQPQHF
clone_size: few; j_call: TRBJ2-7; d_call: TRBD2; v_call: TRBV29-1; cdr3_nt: TGCAGCGCCCAGACTAGCGGGAGACCGGACTACGAGCAGTACTTC; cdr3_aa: CSAQTSGRPDYEQYF
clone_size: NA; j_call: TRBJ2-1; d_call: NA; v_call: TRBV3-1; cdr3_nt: TGTGCCAGCAGCCCTCAGCCAATGGGAGAGCAGTTCTTC; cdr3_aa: CASSPQPMGEQFF
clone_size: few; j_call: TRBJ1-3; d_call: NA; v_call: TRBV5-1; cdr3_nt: TGCGCCAGCAGCGGCCCGACGGTCTCTGGAAACACCATATATTTT; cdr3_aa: CASSGPTVSGNTIYF
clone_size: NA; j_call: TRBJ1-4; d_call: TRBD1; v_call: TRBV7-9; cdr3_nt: TGTGCCAGCAGCTCCTCGGGACAGGCCCTTGAAAAACTGTTTTTT; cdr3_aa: CASSSSGQALEKLFF
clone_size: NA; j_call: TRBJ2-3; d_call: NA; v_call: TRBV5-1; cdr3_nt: TGCGCCAGCAGCCGGAAACTCCAACACCGACAGACAGATACGCAGTATTTT; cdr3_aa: CASSRKLQHRQTDTQYF
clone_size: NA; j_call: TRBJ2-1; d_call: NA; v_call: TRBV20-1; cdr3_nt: TGCAGTGCCCGTCCAGGGAACTCCTACAATGAGCAGTTCTTC; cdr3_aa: CSARPGNSYNEQFF
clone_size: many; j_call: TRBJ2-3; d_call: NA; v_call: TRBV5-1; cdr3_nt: TGCGCCAGCAGCTTGGATTCGGGTAGCACAGATACGCAGTATTTT; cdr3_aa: CASSLDSGSTDTQYF
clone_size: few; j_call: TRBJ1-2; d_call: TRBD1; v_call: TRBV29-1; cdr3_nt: TGCAGCGTTGGGGACCCAGGGGGGCGAGGCTATGGCTACACCTTC; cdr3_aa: CSVGDPGGRGYGYTF
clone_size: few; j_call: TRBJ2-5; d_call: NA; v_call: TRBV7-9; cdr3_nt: TGTGCCAGCAGCTTAAGGGGGGCGCGAGAGACCCAGTACTTC; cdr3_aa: CASSLRGARETQYF
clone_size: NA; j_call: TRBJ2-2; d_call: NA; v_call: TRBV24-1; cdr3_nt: TGTGCCACCAGTGACCCAAACAGGAACACCGGGGAGCTGTTTTTT; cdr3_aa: CATSDPNRNTGELFF
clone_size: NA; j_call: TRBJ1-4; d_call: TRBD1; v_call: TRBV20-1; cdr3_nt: TGCAGTGCTATTAACAGGGGGCATGAAAAACTGTTTTTT; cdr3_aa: CSAINRGHEKLFF
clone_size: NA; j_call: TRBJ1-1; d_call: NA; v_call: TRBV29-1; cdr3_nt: TGCAGCGCCGGGGGGGGTAGGACTGAAGCTTTCTTT; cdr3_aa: CSAGGGRTEAFF
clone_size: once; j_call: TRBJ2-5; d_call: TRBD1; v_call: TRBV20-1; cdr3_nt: TGCAGTGCTAACCCGGGACAGGGGGCTTTAGAGACCCAGTACTTC; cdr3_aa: CSANPGQGALETQYF
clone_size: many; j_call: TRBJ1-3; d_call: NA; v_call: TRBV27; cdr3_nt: TGTGCCAGCAGTTTAAGAGAAGGCTCTGGAAACACCATATATTTT; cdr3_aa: CASSLREGSGNTIYF
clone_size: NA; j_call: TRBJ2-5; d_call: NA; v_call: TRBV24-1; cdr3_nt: TGTGCCACCAGTGATTTGTATGGCAAGGGGGGATCAGAGACCCAGTACTTC; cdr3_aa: CATSDLYGKGGSETQYF
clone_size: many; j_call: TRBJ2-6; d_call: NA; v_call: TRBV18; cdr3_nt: TGTGCCAGCTCACCTCGGTCCGAATCTGGGGCCAACGTCCTGACTTTC; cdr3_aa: CASSPRSESGANVLTF
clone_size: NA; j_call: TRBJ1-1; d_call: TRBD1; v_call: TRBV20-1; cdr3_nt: TGCAGTGCTCCAGAGACAGGGGATGATACTGAAGCTTTCTTT; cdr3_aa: CSAPETGDDTEAFF
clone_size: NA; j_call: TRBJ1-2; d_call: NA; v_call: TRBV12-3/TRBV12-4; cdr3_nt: TGTGCCAGCAGTTTCCTAGGGCCCCTCAGCGGTGGCTACACCTTC; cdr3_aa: CASSFLGPLSGGYTF
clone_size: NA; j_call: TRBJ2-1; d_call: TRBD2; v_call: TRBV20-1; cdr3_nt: TGCAGTGCTAGAGATCCTCTAGCGGGAGACTACAATGAGCAGTTCTTC; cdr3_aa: CSARDPLAGDYNEQFF
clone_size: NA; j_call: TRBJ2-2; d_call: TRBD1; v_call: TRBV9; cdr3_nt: TGTGCCAGCAGCGGCAAGACAGGGGGGGACACCGGGGAGCTGTTTTTT; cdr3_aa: CASSGKTGGDTGELFF
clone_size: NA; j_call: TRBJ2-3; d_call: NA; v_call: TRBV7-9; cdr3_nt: TGTGCCAGCAGCTCCGCCCGGGGAACAGATACGCAGTATTTT; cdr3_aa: CASSSARGTDTQYF
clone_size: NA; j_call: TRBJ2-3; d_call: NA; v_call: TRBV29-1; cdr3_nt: TGCAGCGTTGAAGATTCAAAGGGCTCCTTCACAGATACGCAGTATTTT; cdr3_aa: CSVEDSKGSFTDTQYF
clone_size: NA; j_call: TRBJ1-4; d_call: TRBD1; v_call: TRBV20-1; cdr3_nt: TGCAGTGCTGCCGGGACAGATAATGAAAAACTGTTTTTT; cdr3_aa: CSAAGTDNEKLFF
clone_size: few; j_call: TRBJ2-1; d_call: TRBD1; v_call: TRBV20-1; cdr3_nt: TGCAGTGCTAGAGATATTGGGACGCTGGAGGTGACGGGGACAGTGAAGTTCTTC; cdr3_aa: CSARDIGTLEVTGTVKFF
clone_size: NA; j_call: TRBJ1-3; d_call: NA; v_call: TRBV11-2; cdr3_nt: TGTGCCAGCAGCTTAGTACAGGGTCCTGGAAACACCATATATTTT; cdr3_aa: CASSLVQGPGNTIYF
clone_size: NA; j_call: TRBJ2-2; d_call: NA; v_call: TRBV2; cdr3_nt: TGTGCCAGCAGTGCAATGGGCGGACAGAACACCGGGGAGCTGTTTTTT; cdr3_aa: CASSAMGGQNTGELFF
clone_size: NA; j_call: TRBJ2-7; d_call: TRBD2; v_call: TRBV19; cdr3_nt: TGTGCCAGTAGTATGGGACTAGCGGACTCCTACGAGCAGTACTTC; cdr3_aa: CASSMGLADSYEQYF
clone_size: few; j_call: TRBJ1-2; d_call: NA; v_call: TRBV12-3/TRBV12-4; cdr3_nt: TGTGCCAGCAGTGACCCAGCAGGGGTTGACTATGGCTACACCTTC; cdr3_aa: CASSDPAGVDYGYTF
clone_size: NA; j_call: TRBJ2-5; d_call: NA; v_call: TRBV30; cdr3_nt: TGTGCCTGGAGTGGCAGGGAGGTCGAGACCCAGTACTTC; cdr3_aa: CAWSGREVETQYF